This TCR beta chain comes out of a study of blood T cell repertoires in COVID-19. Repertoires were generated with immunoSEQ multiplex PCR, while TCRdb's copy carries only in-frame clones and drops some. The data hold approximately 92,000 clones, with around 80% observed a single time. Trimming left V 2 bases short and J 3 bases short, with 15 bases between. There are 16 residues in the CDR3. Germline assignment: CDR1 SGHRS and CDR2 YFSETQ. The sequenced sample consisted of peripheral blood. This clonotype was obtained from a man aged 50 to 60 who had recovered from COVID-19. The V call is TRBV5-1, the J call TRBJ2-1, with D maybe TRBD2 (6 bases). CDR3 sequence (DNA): TGCGCCAGCAGCTTTGAAGGGACTCCTAACTACAATGAGCAGTTCTTC. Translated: CASSFEGTPNYNEQFF.